This is a list of T cell receptor beta chains from one sample in a study of T cells in Graves' hyperthyroidism and ophthalmopathy. Each CDR3 protein gets one entry after TCRdb re-called the multiplex PCR reads with MiXCR. The table has approximately 510,000 distinct CDR3 sequences, about 20% seen once. Sequencing used blood. Source of these receptors: a man aged 18 to 29 with Graves' hyperthyroidism. Both conserved end residues are part of each CDR3. D genes are given only for firm matches. Size is stated for part of the rows, as once, few or many counts, or as a class when the clone is expanded.

d_call clone_size j_call v_call cdr3_nt cdr3_aa
. . TRBJ1-2 TRBV19 TGTGCCAGTACCGCAGGGGACGGCTACACCTTC CASTAGDGYTF
. many TRBJ2-5 TRBV30 TGTGCCTGGAACGGGGCACTCCTAACCCAGTACTTC CAWNGALLTQYF
TRBD1 . TRBJ2-7 TRBV20-1 TGCAGTGCTAGAGCAGAGGACAGGACCTACGAGCAGTACTTC CSARAEDRTYEQYF
. . TRBJ1-1 TRBV6-5 TGTGCCAGCAGTTGGGCTCCTTTCCCGGGGTTGAACACTGAAGCTTTCTTT CASSWAPFPGLNTEAFF
TRBD2 . TRBJ2-2 TRBV10-3 TGTGCCATCAGACAACCGGGACTAGCGGGTTCAGGGGAGCTGTTTTTT CAIRQPGLAGSGELFF
. many TRBJ2-7 TRBV14 TGTGCCAGCAGCCAATTGTGGGGCCACGAGCAGTACTTC CASSQLWGHEQYF
TRBD1 few TRBJ2-7 TRBV4-1 TGCGCCAGCACCCTGTCGCCGGGGACAGGGAGTTACGAGCAGTACTTC CASTLSPGTGSYEQYF
TRBD2 many TRBJ2-5 TRBV7-9 TGTGCCAGCAGCTCTGCTAGCGGGGGAGAAGAGACCCAGTACTTC CASSSASGGEETQYF
TRBD1 . TRBJ2-7 TRBV30 TGTGCCTTCCCAGGGGGCTCAGGCGAGCAGTACTTC CAFPGGSGEQYF
. many TRBJ1-1 TRBV12-3/TRBV12-4 TGTGCCAGCAGCCCCTGGGGAACTGCCCTAAAGAACACTGAAGCTTTCTTT CASSPWGTALKNTEAFF
. many TRBJ1-5 TRBV12-3/TRBV12-4 TGTGCCAGCAGTTTGGGGGGGGGGAGGCAGCCCCAGCATTTT CASSLGGGRQPQHF
TRBD1 many TRBJ1-5 TRBV12-3/TRBV12-4 TGTGCCAGCAGCCCGAATAGGGACAGCTATAGCAATCAGCCCCAGCATTTT CASSPNRDSYSNQPQHF
. . TRBJ1-2 TRBV6-1 TGTGCCAGCAGTGAAGCTGAGACTCGCGGCTACACCTTC CASSEAETRGYTF
TRBD1 many TRBJ1-1 TRBV7-8 TGTGCCAGCAGCGCCGACAGGGTAGGGAACACTGAAGCTTTCTTT CASSADRVGNTEAFF
. . TRBJ2-2 TRBV12-3/TRBV12-4 TGTGCCAGCAGGAGTGTCGGGGTTCGACACGGGGAGCTGTTTTTT CASRSVGVRHGELFF
. few TRBJ2-5 TRBV6-1 TGTGCCAGCAGTCGGGGGGGACAGGCTTGGGAGACCCAGTACTTC CASSRGGQAWETQYF
. many TRBJ1-1 TRBV25-1 TGTGCCAGCAGGGTGGCCTCCAACACTGAAGCTTTCTTT CASRVASNTEAFF
. . TRBJ1-1 TRBV6-5 TGTGCCAGCAGTTCGGCACTTCGGACTGAAGCTTTCTTT CASSSALRTEAFF
. many TRBJ1-1 TRBV6-2/TRBV6-3 TGTGCCAGCAGTTACTGGGACGCCTCTCCCCTACCCGCTTTCTTT CASSYWDASPLPAFF
TRBD1 . TRBJ2-7 TRBV7-3 TGTGCCAGCAGTCGACAGGGTTTTGACGAGCAGTACTTC CASSRQGFDEQYF
. many TRBJ1-6 TRBV4-1 TGCGCCAGCAGCCAAGATCTAGGATCACCCCTCCACTTT CASSQDLGSPLHF
. many TRBJ2-4 TRBV6-1 TGTGCCAGCAGTGAAGAAGATGGAGGAGCCAAAAACATTAAGTACTTC CASSEEDGGAKNIKYF
. many TRBJ1-2 TRBV28 TGTGCCAGCTGGGACCGCTTCTATGGCTACACCTTC CASWDRFYGYTF
. many TRBJ1-2 TRBV12-5 TGTGCTAGTGGTTTGGTACAAGGCGGGGAGAATGGCTACACCTTC CASGLVQGGENGYTF
. few TRBJ1-1 TRBV5-1 TGCGCCAGCAGCACCTCACAGGGCTGGGACACTGAAGCTTTCTTT CASSTSQGWDTEAFF
. once TRBJ1-5 TRBV9 TGTGCCAGCAGCCCGTCAGTCAATCAGCCCCAGCATTTT CASSPSVNQPQHF
. . TRBJ1-1 TRBV29-1 TGCAGCGTTGAAGGAGGGGGGGCGCCCGGAATGATGCAGACTGAAGCTTTCTTT CSVEGGGAPGMMQTEAFF
TRBD1 . TRBJ2-7 TRBV6-1 TGTGCCAGCAGGCAGGGACAGGGAAACTACGAGCAGTACTTC CASRQGQGNYEQYF
. many TRBJ2-2 TRBV12-3/TRBV12-4 TGTGCCAGCAGTTTATCGGGGAACGCGAACACCGGGGAGCTGTTTTTT CASSLSGNANTGELFF
. few TRBJ1-2 TRBV5-1 TGCGCCAGCAGCTTGGTGTCGGGGGACGGCTACACCTTC CASSLVSGDGYTF
TRBD1 many TRBJ1-1 TRBV5-1 TGCGCCAGCAGCTCCCCGACTGGACAGGGGGACACTGAAGCTTTCTTT CASSSPTGQGDTEAFF
. many TRBJ1-5 TRBV28 TGTGCCAGCAGATCCCTCGGGGGAGGGGGGTATAGCAATCAGCCCCAGCATTTT CASRSLGGGGYSNQPQHF
. many TRBJ2-7 TRBV27 TGTGCCAGCAGCTTCGCAGGGAGCTACGAGCAGTACTTC CASSFAGSYEQYF
. many TRBJ1-3 TRBV7-9 TGTGCCAGCACCTCCCCCGGGGCATCGGGAAACACCATATATTTT CASTSPGASGNTIYF
TRBD1 . TRBJ2-6 TRBV28 TGTGCCAGCAGTCCCGGGACAGTGGCCCGGGGGGCCAACGTCCTGACTTTC CASSPGTVARGANVLTF
. . TRBJ1-2 TRBV24-1 TGTGCCACCAGTGATTCCCAGTACTATGGCTACACCTTC CATSDSQYYGYTF
TRBD2 few TRBJ2-5 TRBV2 TGTGCCAGCTCAGCGGGGGCCCAAGAGACCCAGTACTTC CASSAGAQETQYF
. . TRBJ2-4 TRBV10-3 TGTGCCATCAGTGGTGACCGGGAAAACATTCAGTACTTC CAISGDRENIQYF
TRBD1 many TRBJ2-2 TRBV14 TGTGCCAGCAGGACAGGGTCAGGGGACACCGGGGAGCTGTTTTTT CASRTGSGDTGELFF
. few TRBJ2-5 TRBV5-8 TGTGCCAGCAGCTGGACCCAAGAGACCCAGTACTTC CASSWTQETQYF
. . TRBJ1-1 TRBV4-1 TGCGCCAGCCGCTTGAACACTGAAGCTTGCTTT CASRLNTEACF
. . TRBJ1-2 TRBV13 TGTGCCAGCACCCCTCTAACAGTCAATCTCGGAGGCTATGGCTACACCTTC CASTPLTVNLGGYGYTF
TRBD2 many TRBJ2-5 TRBV12-3/TRBV12-4 TGTGCCAGCAGCCCTAGCGGGGAAGAGACCCAGTACTTC CASSPSGEETQYF
. . TRBJ2-2 TRBV28 TGTGCCAGCAGCTTAAAGGGACGTTGGGGGGCAGAATGGACCGGGGAGCTGTTTTTT CASSLKGRWGAEWTGELFF
. many TRBJ2-5 TRBV6-5 TGTGCCAGCAGTTACTGGGGTGGACAGACCCAGTACTTC CASSYWGGQTQYF
. few TRBJ2-5 TRBV11-2 TGTGCCAGCAGCCCCCTTAGGGCCTCTAGGGAGACCCAGTACTTC CASSPLRASRETQYF
. many TRBJ1-2 TRBV19 TGTGCCAGTAACCCGACAGGAGTTGGCTATGGCTACACCTTC CASNPTGVGYGYTF
TRBD2 . TRBJ2-7 TRBV4-2 TGTGCCAGCAGCCAAGATCCATTGACTAGCGGGGGGGCAGGGGAGCAGTACTTC CASSQDPLTSGGAGEQYF
. many TRBJ2-5 TRBV6-5 TGTGCCAGCAGTTCCACCAGGGATTGGTACCAAGAGACCCAGTACTTC CASSSTRDWYQETQYF
. few TRBJ1-2 TRBV6-1 TGTGCCAGCAGTGAAGGCAGACGGACTAACTATGGCTACACCTTC CASSEGRRTNYGYTF
. many TRBJ2-2 TRBV6-1 TGTGCCAGCCACAGGGAGCACACCGGGGAGCTGTTTTTT CASHREHTGELFF
. many TRBJ2-7 TRBV5-1 TGCGCCAGCAGCCCCTTTGGGGGGGGCATACACGAGCAGTACTTC CASSPFGGGIHEQYF
. many TRBJ1-3 TRBV12-3/TRBV12-4 TGTGCCAGCAGTCCAGGGTACTCTGGAAACACCATATATTTT CASSPGYSGNTIYF